This record concerns one T cell receptor beta chain sequence. What it recognizes is unknown. Unique molecular identifiers were present in the TCR beta cDNA libraries. TCRdb re-called the PCR reads through MiXCR, storing one row per CDR3 protein. The table records some 260,000 distinct CDR3 sequences, 30% to 45% of them present only once. This record belongs to a study of post-analysis software for immune sequencing data. Findings and limits, study-wide: People with multiple sclerosis had a significantly lower normalized Chao1 diversity than controls did.

The sequence was obtained from a girl aged 10 to 17 with multiple sclerosis. Sequences were obtained from blood.

CDR3 in amino acids: CASSPGARDYNEQFF. The CDR3 nucleotides are TGTGCCAGCAGTCCTGGGGCGAGGGACTACAATGAGCAGTTCTTC. The chain links TRBV6-2 or TRBV6-3 to TRBJ2-1; either TRBD1 or TRBD2 may supply D (5 bases each). Germline assignment: CDR1 MNHEY and CDR2 SVGEGT. The CDR3 spans 15 residues. The V end was cut by 5 bases, the J end by 3 bases, with 14 bases between.